This passage covers 19 T cell receptor beta chains from one sample sequenced in a study of blood T cells in healthy people across ages. Combining a sample-barcoded 5' primer with a J-beta primer mix, a second PCR ran for about 7 to 12 cycles. TCRdb used MiXCR to reprocess the 5' RACE reads, holding one entry per CDR3 protein. The data hold about a million distinct CDR3 sequences, with 35% to 40% observed a single time. Source material: blood. These receptors were collected from a man between 18 and 29 years old in good health.

This clonotype was seen only a few times. This chain uses TRBV28 with TRBJ1-2; 7 bases agree with TRBD1. Trimming took 6 bases from V and 8 from J; bases not matched to a gene: 6. The CDR3 spans 12 residues. The V gene's germline CDR1 is MDHEN and CDR2 SYDVKM. CDR3 loop: CASRTQGKGYTF. Written as DNA, the CDR3 is TGTGCCAGCAGAACACAGGGGAAAGGCTACACCTTC.

This clonotype has just a few counts. The V gene is TRBV12-3 or TRBV12-4, the J gene TRBJ2-5; D not resolved. The CDR3 is made up of 17 amino acids. V was trimmed by 1 base and J by 3 bases, leaving 18 bases between them. CDR3: CASSLELDVPPKETQYF. DNA for the CDR3: TGTGCCAGCAGTTTAGAGTTGGACGTGCCCCCCAAAGAGACCCAGTACTTC.

This chain links TRBV6-5 with TRBJ1-2, with TRBD1 matching over 7 bases. The CDR3 spans 15 residues. Germline V lookup: CDR1 MNHEY, CDR2 SVGAGI. After removal of 6 bases from V and 4 bases from J, the junction contained 11 bases not matched to a gene. CDR3 DNA sequence: TGTGCCAGCAGGTGGAAAGGGGGCAGGGGCTATGGCTACACCTTC. Translation: CASRWKGGRGYGYTF.

The chain joins TRBV6-2 or TRBV6-3 to TRBJ2-3; 9 bases match TRBD1. The V segment lost 6 bases and the J segment 3 bases; nucleotides outside the gene matches: 7. Germline V gene data show CDR1 as MNHEY and CDR2 as SVGEGT. The length of the CDR3 is 15 residues. The CDR3 is CASREGQGTTDTQYF. CDR3 bases: TGTGCCAGCAGAGAGGGACAGGGAACGACAGATACGCAGTATTTT.

The chain carries TRBV6-5 and TRBJ1-2; D is unclear. V lost 6 bases and J 8 bases, leaving 16 bases between the germline ends. The CDR3 is 13 residues long. Germline-derived CDR1 and CDR2 are MNHEY and SVGAGI. CDR3 amino acids: CASRTSGVRGYTF. As DNA, the CDR3 is TGTGCCAGCAGGACCTCCGGGGTGCGAGGCTACACCTTC.

The chain employs TRBV12-3 or TRBV12-4 and TRBJ1-1; the match to TRBD1 covers 12 bases. V lost 8 bases to trimming and J lost 6 bases; unmatched junction nucleotides: 4. The CDR3 loop spans 13 amino acids. In nucleotides, the CDR3 is TGTGCCAGCGGGGACAGGGGGCGGTCTGAAGCTTTCTTT. Translation: CASGDRGRSEAFF.

This chain links TRBV6-2 or TRBV6-3 with TRBJ2-5, with a weak D call TRBD2 (6 bases). V was pared by 8 bases and J by 0 bases, with 13 bases between. This CDR3 is built from 14 residues. Per germline, CDR1 MNHEY and CDR2 SVGEGT. This CDR3 reads CASGRDSYQETQYF. The CDR3 DNA reads TGTGCCAGCGGACGGGACTCGTACCAAGAGACCCAGTACTTC.

This clonotype was seen only a few times. The rearrangement links TRBV3-1 to TRBJ1-6; D call uncertain. Germline-derived CDR1 and CDR2 are LGHDT and YNNKEL (reference sequence). Trimming took 0 bases from V and 5 from J, leaving 5 bases between them. The CDR3 consists of 14 residues. DNA for the CDR3: TGTGCCAGCAGCCAAGAGCTCGATAATTCACCCCTCCACTTT. This codes for CASSQELDNSPLHF.

The chain has TRBV20-1 and TRBJ1-1, with D unclear. The length of the CDR3 is 12 residues. Trimming took off 3 bases at V and 2 bases at J, with 7 bases between the two ends. Germline V gene data show CDR1 as DFQATT and CDR2 as SNEGSKA (reference sequence). As DNA, the CDR3 is TGCAGTGCTAGTAAGTTCAACACTGAAGCTTTCTTT. It is translated as CSASKFNTEAFF.

This clonotype was detected only a few times. This chain joins TRBV20-1 and TRBJ2-7; D gene ambiguous. The length of the CDR3 is 14 residues. The V and J ends lost 2 bases and 2 bases respectively, with 13 bases between them. The V gene's germline CDR1 is DFQATT and CDR2 SNEGSKA (reference sequence). The CDR3 region is CSARPAVDAYEQYF. As DNA, the CDR3 is TGCAGTGCTAGACCCGCAGTAGATGCCTACGAGCAGTACTTC.

This clonotype was observed a handful of times. The rearrangement uses TRBV5-1 and TRBJ2-1; no reliable D call. The DNA end is a closer match to TRBJ2-7, so the J assignment may be wrong. Germline V gene sequence: CDR1 SGHRS, CDR2 YFSETQ. This CDR3 spans 16 amino acids. CDR3 sequence reads: CASSHAPTSSYNEQYF. DNA of the CDR3: TGCGCCAGCAGTCATGCCCCAACAAGCTCCTACAATGAGCAGTACTTC.

The chain combines TRBV28 with TRBJ2-7, with TRBD1 matching over 7 bases. This CDR3 contains 14 residues. Germline V CDR1 and CDR2: MDHEN, SYDVKM. J gave up 3 bases and V 10 bases, and 12 bases lay outside the gene matches. The CDR3 bases are TGTGCCACCCTACCGGCCGGGGACAGCTACGAGCAGTACTTC. Protein sequence: CATLPAGDSYEQYF.

V gene TRBV20-1 combines with J gene TRBJ2-2; tentative D call: TRBD1 (5 bases). V was cut by 7 bases and J by 3 bases, with 9 bases left in between. The CDR3 spans 12 residues. The germline gives CDR1 DFQATT, CDR2 SNEGSKA (reference sequence). CDR3 sequence (DNA): TGCAGTGGGCAGGGTGACACCGGGGAGCTGTTTTTT. As protein: CSGQGDTGELFF.

This clonotype was observed at least ten times. This chain connects TRBV5-1 to TRBJ2-1; D is possibly TRBD1 (5 bases). Germline CDR1 is SGHRS and CDR2 is YFSETQ. The CDR3 is made up of 16 amino acids. The V end lost 1 base, the J end lost 0 bases, and 11 bases lay between the germline ends. The CDR3 protein is CASSLPGQSSYNEQFF. The CDR3 coding sequence is TGCGCCAGCAGCTTGCCAGGGCAAAGCTCCTACAATGAGCAGTTCTTC.

This clonotype was picked up a small number of times. The chain recombines TRBV4-2 with TRBJ1-2; TRBD1 agrees at 8 bases. The junction had 7 bases not matched to a gene; V was cut back by 4 bases and J by 6 bases. The CDR3 spans 14 residues. Germline lookup yields CDR1 LGHNA and CDR2 YNFKEQ. CDR3: CASSRQGAPDGYTF. The CDR3 DNA sequence: TGTGCCAGCAGCCGCCAGGGGGCGCCGGATGGCTACACCTTC.

This clonotype was counted once. The CDR3: CSAREGQDRVWDEKLFF. DNA for the CDR3: TGCAGTGCTAGAGAGGGACAGGACCGGGTCTGGGATGAAAAACTGTTTTTT. The chain joins TRBV20-1 to TRBJ1-4; 8 bases are shared with TRBD1. The CDR3 has 17 residues. Germline V gene data show CDR1 as DFQATT and CDR2 as SNEGSKA (reference sequence). J gave up 6 bases and V 0 bases, and 12 bases lay outside the gene matches.

The J gene is TRBJ1-2, the V gene TRBV12-3 or TRBV12-4; no definite D call. This CDR3 has 14 amino acids. The V end was cut by 0 bases, the J end by 8 bases, with 13 bases between. The CDR3 spells CASSLARGMGGYTF. In DNA form, the CDR3 reads TGTGCCAGCAGTTTAGCGCGCGGTATGGGCGGCTACACCTTC.

The chain links TRBV7-9 to TRBJ2-2; D remains unclear. The ends were cut back, 6 bases at V and 6 bases at J, with 8 bases in the middle. Germline V gene lookup returns CDR1 SEHNR and CDR2 FQNEAQ (reference sequence). This CDR3 region has 12 residues. The CDR3 bases are TGTGCCAGCAGGATTGGGCCCGGGGAGCTGTTTTTT. Translated, it gives CASRIGPGELFF.

This chain uses TRBV7-9 with TRBJ2-3, with D perhaps TRBD1 (6 bases). This CDR3 region has 17 residues. CDR1 and CDR2 (germline): SEHNR, FQNEAQ (reference sequence). Trimming removed 2 bases at V and 0 bases at J, with 15 bases between. In DNA form, the CDR3 reads TGTGCCAGCAGCTTACTCCAGGACAGAACTAGCACAGATACGCAGTATTTT. It translates to CASSLLQDRTSTDTQYF.